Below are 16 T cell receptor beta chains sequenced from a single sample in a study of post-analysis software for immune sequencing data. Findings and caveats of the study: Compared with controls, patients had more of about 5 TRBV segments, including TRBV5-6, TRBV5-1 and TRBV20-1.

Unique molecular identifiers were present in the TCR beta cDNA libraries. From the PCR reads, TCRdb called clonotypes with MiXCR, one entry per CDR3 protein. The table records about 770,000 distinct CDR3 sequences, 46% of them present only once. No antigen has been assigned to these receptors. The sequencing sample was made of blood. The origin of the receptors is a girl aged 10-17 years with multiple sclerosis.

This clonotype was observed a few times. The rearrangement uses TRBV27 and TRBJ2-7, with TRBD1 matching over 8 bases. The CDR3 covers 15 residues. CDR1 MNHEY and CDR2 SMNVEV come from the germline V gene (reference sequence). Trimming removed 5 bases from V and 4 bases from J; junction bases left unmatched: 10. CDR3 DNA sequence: TGTGCCAGCAGTATGACAGGGGCCGCAGATTACGAGCAGTACTTC. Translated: CASSMTGAADYEQYF.

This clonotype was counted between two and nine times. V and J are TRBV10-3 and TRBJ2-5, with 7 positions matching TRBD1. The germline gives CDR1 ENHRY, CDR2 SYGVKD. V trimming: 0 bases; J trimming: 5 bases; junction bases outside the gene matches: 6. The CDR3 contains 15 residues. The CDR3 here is CAISESTGLGETQYF. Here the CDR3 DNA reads TGTGCCATCAGTGAGTCGACAGGGTTAGGGGAGACCCAGTACTTC.

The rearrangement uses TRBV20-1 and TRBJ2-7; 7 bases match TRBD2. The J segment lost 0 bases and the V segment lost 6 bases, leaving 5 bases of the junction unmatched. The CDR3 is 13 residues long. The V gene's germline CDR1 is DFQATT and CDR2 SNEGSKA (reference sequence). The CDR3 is CSANKRDSYEQYF. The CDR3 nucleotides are TGCAGTGCCAACAAGCGGGACTCCTACGAGCAGTACTTC.

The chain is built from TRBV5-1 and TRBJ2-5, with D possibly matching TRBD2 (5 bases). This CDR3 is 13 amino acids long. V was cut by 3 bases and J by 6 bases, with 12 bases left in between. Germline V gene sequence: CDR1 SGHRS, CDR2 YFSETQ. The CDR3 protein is CASSSGMVQTQYF. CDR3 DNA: TGCGCCAGCAGCTCCGGGATGGTACAGACCCAGTACTTC.

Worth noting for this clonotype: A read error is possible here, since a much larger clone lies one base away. The CDR3 sequence: CSSAEGTYEQYF. In DNA form, the CDR3 reads TGCAGCTCTGCCGAGGGAACCTACGAGCAGTACTTC. This chain connects TRBV29-1 to TRBJ2-5; maybe TRBD2 (5 bases). The assigned J gene may be wrong: the sequence end matches TRBJ2-7 better. Germline V gene sequence: CDR1 SQVTM, CDR2 ANQGSEA. The CDR3 is made up of 12 amino acids.

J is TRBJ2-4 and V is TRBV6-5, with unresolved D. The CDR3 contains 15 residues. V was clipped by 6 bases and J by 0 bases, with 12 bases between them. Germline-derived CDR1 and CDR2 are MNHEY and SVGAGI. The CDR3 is CASRPVNLAKNIQYF. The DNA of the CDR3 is TGTGCCAGCAGGCCGGTGAACCTAGCCAAAAACATTCAGTACTTC.

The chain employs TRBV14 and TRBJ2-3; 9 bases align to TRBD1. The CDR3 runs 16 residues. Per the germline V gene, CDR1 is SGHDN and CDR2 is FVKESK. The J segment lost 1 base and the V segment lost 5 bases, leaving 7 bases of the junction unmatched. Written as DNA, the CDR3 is TGTGCCAGCAGCTCGGACAGGGGAATGCGCACAGATACGCAGTATTTT. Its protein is CASSSDRGMRTDTQYF.

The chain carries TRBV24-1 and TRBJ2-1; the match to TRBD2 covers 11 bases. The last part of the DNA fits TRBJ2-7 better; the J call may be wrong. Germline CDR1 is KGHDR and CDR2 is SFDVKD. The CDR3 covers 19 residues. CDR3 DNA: TGTGCCACCAGTGACCCTGGACCCACTAGCGGGAGCTCCTACAATGAGCAGTACTTC. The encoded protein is CATSDPGPTSGSSYNEQYF.

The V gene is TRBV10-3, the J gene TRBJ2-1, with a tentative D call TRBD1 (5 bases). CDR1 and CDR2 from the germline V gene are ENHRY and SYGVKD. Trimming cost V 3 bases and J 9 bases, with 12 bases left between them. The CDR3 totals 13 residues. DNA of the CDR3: TGTGCCATCAGTGAAGGCCCAAGGGGTGAGCAGTTCTTC. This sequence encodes CAISEGPRGEQFF.

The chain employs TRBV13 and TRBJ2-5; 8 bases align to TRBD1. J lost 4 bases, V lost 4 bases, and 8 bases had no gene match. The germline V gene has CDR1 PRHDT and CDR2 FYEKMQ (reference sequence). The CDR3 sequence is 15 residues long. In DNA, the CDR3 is TGTGCCAGCAGCTCGGACAGGGAGGAAGGAGAGACCCAGTACTTC. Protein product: CASSSDREEGETQYF.

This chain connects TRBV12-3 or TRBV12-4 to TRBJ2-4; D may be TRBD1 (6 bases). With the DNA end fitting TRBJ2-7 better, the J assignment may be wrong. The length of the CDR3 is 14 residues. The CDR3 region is CASSSPGHLYEQYF. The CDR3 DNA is TGTGCCAGCAGTTCCCCGGGACACCTCTACGAGCAGTACTTC.

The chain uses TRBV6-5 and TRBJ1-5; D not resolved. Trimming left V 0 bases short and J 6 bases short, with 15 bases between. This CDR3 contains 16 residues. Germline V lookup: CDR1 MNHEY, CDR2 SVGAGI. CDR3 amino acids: CASSYSPLPGGQPQHF. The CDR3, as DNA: TGTGCCAGCAGTTACTCCCCCCTTCCCGGCGGTCAGCCCCAGCATTTT.

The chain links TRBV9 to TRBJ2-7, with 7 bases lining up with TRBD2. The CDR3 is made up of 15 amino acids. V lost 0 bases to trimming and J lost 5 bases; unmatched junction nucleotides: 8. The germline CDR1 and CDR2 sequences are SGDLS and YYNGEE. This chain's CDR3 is CASSVGSLAVNEQYF. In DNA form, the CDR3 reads TGTGCCAGCAGCGTAGGAAGTCTAGCGGTAAACGAGCAGTACTTC.

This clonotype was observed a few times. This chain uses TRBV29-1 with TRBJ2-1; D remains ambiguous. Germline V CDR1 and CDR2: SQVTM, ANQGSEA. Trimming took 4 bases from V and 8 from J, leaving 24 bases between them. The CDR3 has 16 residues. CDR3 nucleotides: TGCAGCGTTGTGGGTGGAGTCGGGCTTTACCTGGATGAGCAGTTCTTC. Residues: CSVVGGVGLYLDEQFF.

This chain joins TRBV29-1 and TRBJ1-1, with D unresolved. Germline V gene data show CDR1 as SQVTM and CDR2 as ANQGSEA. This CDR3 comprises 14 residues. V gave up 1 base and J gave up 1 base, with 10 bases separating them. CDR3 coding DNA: TGCAGCGTTGAAGCGCGGGGTACGAACACTGAAGCTTTCTTT. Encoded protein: CSVEARGTNTEAFF.

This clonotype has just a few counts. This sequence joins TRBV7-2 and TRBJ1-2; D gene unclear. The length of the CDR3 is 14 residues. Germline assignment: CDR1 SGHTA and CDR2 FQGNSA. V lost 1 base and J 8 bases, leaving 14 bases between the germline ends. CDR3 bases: TGTGCCAGCAGCTTAGATCGTTCGGCACGGGGCTACACCTTC. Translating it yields CASSLDRSARGYTF. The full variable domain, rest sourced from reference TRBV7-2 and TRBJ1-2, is GAGVSQSPSNKVTEKGKDVELRCDPISGHTALYWYRQSLGQGLEFLIYFQGNSAPDKSGLPSDRFSAERTGGSVSTLTIQRTQQEDSAVYLCASSLDRSARGYTFGSGTRLTVV.